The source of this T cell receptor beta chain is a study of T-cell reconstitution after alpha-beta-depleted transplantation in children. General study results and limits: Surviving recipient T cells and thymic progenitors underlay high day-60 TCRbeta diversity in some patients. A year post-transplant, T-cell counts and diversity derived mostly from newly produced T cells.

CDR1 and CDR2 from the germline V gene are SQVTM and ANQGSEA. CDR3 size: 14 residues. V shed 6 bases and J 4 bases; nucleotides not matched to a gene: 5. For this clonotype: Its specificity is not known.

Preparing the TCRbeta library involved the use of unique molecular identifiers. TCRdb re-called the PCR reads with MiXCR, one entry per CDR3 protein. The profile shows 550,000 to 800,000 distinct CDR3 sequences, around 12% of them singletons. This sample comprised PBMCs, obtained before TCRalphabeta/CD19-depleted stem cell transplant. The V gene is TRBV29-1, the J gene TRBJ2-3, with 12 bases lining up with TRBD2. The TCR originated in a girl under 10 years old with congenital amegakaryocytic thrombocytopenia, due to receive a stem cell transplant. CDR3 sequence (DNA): TGCAGCGTGACTAGCGGGAGTAGATCAGATACGCAGTATTTT. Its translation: CSVTSGSRSDTQYF.